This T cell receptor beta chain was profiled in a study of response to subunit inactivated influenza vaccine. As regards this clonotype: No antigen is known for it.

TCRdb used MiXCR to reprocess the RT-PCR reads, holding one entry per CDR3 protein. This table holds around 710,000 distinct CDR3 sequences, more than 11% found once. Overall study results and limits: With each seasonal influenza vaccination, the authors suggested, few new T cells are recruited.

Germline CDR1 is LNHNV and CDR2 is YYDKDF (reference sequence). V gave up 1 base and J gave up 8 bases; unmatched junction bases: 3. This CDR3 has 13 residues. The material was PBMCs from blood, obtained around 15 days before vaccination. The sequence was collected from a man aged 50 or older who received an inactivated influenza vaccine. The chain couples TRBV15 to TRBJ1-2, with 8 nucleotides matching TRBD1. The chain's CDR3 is CATSRAQGAGYTF. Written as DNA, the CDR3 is TGTGCCACCAGCAGAGCCCAGGGGGCCGGCTACACCTTC.